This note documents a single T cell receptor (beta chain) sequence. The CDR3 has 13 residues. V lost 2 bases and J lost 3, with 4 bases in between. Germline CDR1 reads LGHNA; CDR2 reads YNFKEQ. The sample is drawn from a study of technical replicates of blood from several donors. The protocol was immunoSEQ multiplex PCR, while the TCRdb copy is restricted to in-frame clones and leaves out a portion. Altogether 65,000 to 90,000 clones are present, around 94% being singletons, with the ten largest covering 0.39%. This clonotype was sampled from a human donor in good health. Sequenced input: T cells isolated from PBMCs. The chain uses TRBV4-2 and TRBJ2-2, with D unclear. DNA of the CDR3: TGTGCCAGCAGCCAAACTGACACCGGGGAGCTGTTTTTT. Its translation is CASSQTDTGELFF.